The next 19 T cell receptor beta chains were all read from a single sample in a study of CXCR3-negative and CXCR3-positive naive CD8 T cells. Points from the study as a whole: More hydrophobic TRB CDR3s occurred in CXCR3-positive than in CXCR3-negative naive cells.

Through 5' RACE with UMI labels, the TRB cDNA libraries were prepared. For each CDR3 protein, TCRdb gives one entry from its re-call of the 5' RACE reads, without DNA. The table for this sample gives roughly 50,000 distinct CDR3 sequences. No antigens are known for them. The sequencing sample was made of naive CXCR3+ CD8+ T cells from blood. Subset: CD45RO-CCR7+CD27+CD95- naive CD8+ T cells expressing CXCR3 (TNR3+). The receptor set was obtained from a human donor in good health. Some clones in this sample may be carry-over from other donors' samples.

The chain links TRBV14 to TRBJ2-4; TCRdb indicates TRBD2, and absent DNA this call remains unverified. The germline V gene has CDR1 SGHDN and CDR2 FVKESK. The CDR3 totals 21 residues. CDR3 residues: CASSQGLAGGPSPLAKNIQYF.

This chain connects TRBV7-9 to TRBJ1-1. CDR3 size: 13 residues. In germline, CDR1 is SEHNR, CDR2 FQNEAQ (reference sequence). The CDR3 is CASRSTPNTEAFF.

The rearrangement uses TRBV27 and TRBJ2-1; TCRdb designates TRBD2, a call that cannot be tested without DNA. CDR1 MNHEY and CDR2 SMNVEV come from the germline V gene (reference sequence). The CDR3 covers 18 residues. This chain's CDR3 is CASSSQRTSGGAYNEQFF.

This CDR3 is CATRAALGVQETQYF. The chain carries TRBV28 and TRBJ2-5; checking the TCRdb D call of TRBD1 is not possible without DNA. Germline loops: CDR1 MDHEN, CDR2 SYDVKM. The length of the CDR3 is 15 residues.

The chain joins TRBV7-6 to TRBJ2-3. Looked up from germline, CDR1 is SGHVS and CDR2 is FNYEAQ. This CDR3 contains 15 residues. CDR3 amino acids: CASSFLSVSTDTQYF.

CDR3 residues: CSGRGANYGYTF. The chain links TRBV29-1 to TRBJ1-2; the D call from TCRdb, TRBD1, cannot be confirmed without DNA. Germline CDR1 and CDR2: SQVTM and ANQGSEA. The CDR3 is made up of 12 amino acids. The whole variable domain, filled in from reference TRBV29-1 and TRBJ1-2, reads SAVISQKPSRDICQRGTSLTIQCQVDSQVTMMFWYRQQPGQSLTLIATANQGSEATYESGFVIDKFPISRPNLTFSTLTVSNMSPEDSSIYLCSGRGANYGYTFGSGTRLTVV.

The V and J genes are TRBV19 and TRBJ2-1; TCRdb designates TRBD2, a call that cannot be tested without DNA. Germline V CDR1 and CDR2: LNHDA, SQIVND (reference sequence). This CDR3 comprises 12 residues. The CDR3 sequence: CASSGLPDEQFF.

This chain uses TRBV4-2 with TRBJ2-1; TCRdb's D call, TRBD2, is unchecked because there is no DNA. In germline, CDR1 is LGHNA, CDR2 YNFKEQ. There are 17 residues in the CDR3. The CDR3 loop reads CASSQDMGGGARNEQFF.

The chain links TRBV21-1 to TRBJ1-4; TCRdb calls TRBD1, which cannot be checked without DNA. TRBV21-1 corresponds to a pseudogene. This CDR3 has 15 amino acids. The CDR3 reads CASSGRWGVHEKLFF.

This chain's CDR3 is CAINDPDRAGETQYF. The chain uses TRBV10-3 and TRBJ2-5; TCRdb returns TRBD1, unconfirmable since there is no DNA. CDR1 ENHRY and CDR2 SYGVKD come from the germline V gene. This CDR3 is built from 15 residues.

V is TRBV11-2 and J is TRBJ2-2; checking the TCRdb D call of TRBD1 is not possible without DNA. The CDR3 is 16 amino acids. Germline CDR1 reads SGHAT; CDR2 reads FQNNGV. Here the CDR3 reads CASSLVPGGYDGELFF.

The chain has TRBV7-8 and TRBJ2-1; TCRdb returns TRBD1, unconfirmable since there is no DNA. Germline V gene data show CDR1 as SGHVS and CDR2 as FQNEAQ. CDR3 size: 16 residues. Here the CDR3 reads CASSKGPGQPYNEQFF. Complete variable domain (other parts from reference TRBV7-8 and TRBJ2-1): GAGVSQSPRYKVAKRGQDVALRCDPISGHVSLFWYQQALGQGPEFLTYFQNEAQLDKSGLPSDRFFAERPEGSVSTLKIQRTQQEDSAVYLCASSKGPGQPYNEQFFGPGTRLTVL.

The rearrangement links TRBV7-2 to TRBJ1-6. CDR1 SGHTA and CDR2 FQGNSA come from the germline V gene. The CDR3 totals 15 residues. This chain's CDR3 is CASSPRGRGISPLHF.

This CDR3 is CASSHLTGELFF. The V call is TRBV4-3, the J call TRBJ2-2. The CDR3 loop spans 12 amino acids. CDR1 is LGHNA and CDR2 is YSLEER in the germline V gene.

This chain connects TRBV7-2 to TRBJ2-7; TCRdb selects TRBD1, and the lack of DNA leaves this call unchecked. CDR1 and CDR2 from the germline V gene are SGHTA and FQGNSA. The CDR3 has 15 amino acids. CDR3 protein: CASSLALRQGREQYF. Full variable domain (outside the CDR3, taken from reference TRBV7-2 and TRBJ2-7): GAGVSQSPSNKVTEKGKDVELRCDPISGHTALYWYRQSLGQGLEFLIYFQGNSAPDKSGLPSDRFSAERTGGSVSTLTIQRTQQEDSAVYLCASSLALRQGREQYFGPGTRLTVT.

V is TRBV4-3 and J is TRBJ1-2; TCRdb reports TRBD1, a call that lacks DNA to check it against. The CDR3 is 14 residues long. The germline CDR1 and CDR2 sequences are LGHNA and YSLEER. The CDR3 sequence is CASSQSDSGKGYTF.

The CDR3 reads CSGTQSYEQYF. V and J are TRBV29-1 and TRBJ2-7; the D gene TCRdb calls, TRBD1, cannot be checked with no DNA. The CDR3 is 11 amino acids. CDR1 and CDR2 (germline): SQVTM, ANQGSEA.

The J gene is TRBJ2-5, the V gene TRBV7-8. The CDR3 consists of 14 residues. Germline CDR1 is SGHVS and CDR2 is FQNEAQ. CDR3: CASSLSDLWETQYF.

The V call is TRBV15, the J call TRBJ1-2; lacking DNA, the TRBD1 call made by TCRdb goes unchecked. The germline gives CDR1 LNHNV, CDR2 YYDKDF (reference sequence). The CDR3 length is 14 residues. The CDR3 loop is CATSRAQETLLYTF.